These 16 T cell receptor beta chains originate from one sample sequenced in a study of blood T cell repertoires in COVID-19 (dated by TCRdb to between 2020 and 2021). Library preparation employed the immunoSEQ multiplex PCR assay. Imported from immuneACCESS, the table was reduced by TCRdb to in-frame sequences with V and J called. These copies leave out some clones; in studies compared against another copy, an unresolved V gene accounts for under half, and the cause of the remainder is not known. This sample is represented by hundreds of thousands of clones; 85% to 90% of them were singletons. Approximately 12% of the sample lies in the top ten. The sequenced sample was peripheral blood. The receptor source for this set is a woman in her twenties or thirties with COVID-19, enrolled during active disease.

The V call is TRBV7-2, the J call TRBJ2-2; 12 nucleotides align to TRBD2. V was pared by 5 bases and J by 6 bases, with 10 bases of the junction left unmatched. The CDR3 totals 17 residues. CDR1 SGHTA and CDR2 FQGNSA come from the germline V gene. The CDR3 region has the DNA TGTGCCAGCAGCCATGACCTAGCGGGGGGGCTATCCGGGGAGCTGTTTTTT. Amino acids: CASSHDLAGGLSGELFF.

The chain carries TRBV5-4 and TRBJ2-7, with TRBD2 identical over 14 bases. V shed 4 bases and J 0 bases; nucleotides not matched to a gene: 12. Per the germline V gene, CDR1 is SGHNT and CDR2 is YYREEE (reference sequence). CDR3 length: 19 residues. Here the CDR3 reads CASSGRTSGGPNLSYEQYF. CDR3 bases: TGTGCCAGCAGCGGCCGGACTAGCGGGGGGCCAAATCTCTCCTACGAGCAGTACTTC.

V usage is TRBV19 and J usage is TRBJ2-7, with D tentatively TRBD1 (5 bases). CDR3 length: 13 amino acids. Germline values: CDR1 LNHDA, CDR2 SQIVND (reference sequence). Trimming pared 9 bases from V and 0 bases from J, leaving 12 bases between. The CDR3 sequence: CASADRLSYEQYF. The CDR3, as DNA: TGTGCCAGCGCCGACAGACTCTCCTACGAGCAGTACTTC.

The V and J genes are TRBV6-5 and TRBJ2-7; 9 nucleotides agree with TRBD1. Per the germline V gene, CDR1 is MNHEY and CDR2 is SVGAGI. The CDR3 is made up of 14 amino acids. The V gene end was trimmed by 7 bases and the J gene end by 4 bases; junction bases not matched to a gene: 8. The chain's CDR3 is CASTPDRGLYEQYF. CDR3 nucleotides: TGTGCCAGCACCCCGGACAGGGGCTTATACGAGCAGTACTTC.

The genes are TRBV29-1 and TRBJ2-1, with a weak D call TRBD2 (5 bases). There are 12 residues in the CDR3. The V and J ends lost 3 bases and 8 bases respectively, with 11 bases between them. Looked up from germline, CDR1 is SQVTM and CDR2 is ANQGSEA. This CDR3 is CSVESGNDEQFF. The CDR3 bases are TGCAGCGTTGAGTCGGGAAACGATGAGCAGTTCTTC.

This chain connects TRBV12-5 to TRBJ1-6, with D unresolved. Trimming took off 0 bases at V and 0 bases at J, with 9 bases between the two ends. The germline V gene has CDR1 LGHNT and CDR2 FRNRAP. There are 17 residues in the CDR3. This CDR3 reads CASGLVRGSSYNSPLHF. DNA of the CDR3: TGTGCTAGTGGTTTGGTACGGGGAAGCTCCTATAATTCACCCCTCCACTTT.

The V gene is TRBV11-2, the J gene TRBJ2-5, with 14 bases identical to TRBD2. Germline CDR1 SGHAT, CDR2 FQNNGV. J gave up 3 bases and V 3 bases, and 3 bases lay outside the gene matches. The CDR3 totals 16 residues. DNA of the CDR3: TGTGCCAGCAGCTTCGGACTAGCGGGGGGCGAAGAGACCCAGTACTTC. This encodes CASSFGLAGGEETQYF.

The V call is TRBV6-5, the J call TRBJ1-1; perhaps TRBD1 as D (5 bases). The V gene lost 2 bases and the J gene lost 1 base, with 14 bases spanning the gap. The CDR3 consists of 16 residues. The V gene's germline CDR1 is MNHEY and CDR2 SVGAGI. The CDR3 DNA sequence: TGTGCCAGCAGTTACACTTCGGGGGGGACGAACACTGAAGCTTTCTTT. This sequence encodes CASSYTSGGTNTEAFF.

This clone was observed a single time. This chain links TRBV3-1 (or the pseudogene TRBV3-2) with TRBJ1-3; a weak D match, TRBD1 (6 bases). V lost 1 base and J lost 0, with 16 bases in between. Germline assignment: CDR1 LGHDT and CDR2 YNNKEL (reference sequence). This CDR3 contains 18 residues. The DNA of the CDR3 is TGTGCCAGCAGCCAAGTTGGGGCTGGGGGGGCCTCTGGAAACACCATATATTTT. It translates to CASSQVGAGGASGNTIYF.

This chain connects TRBV15 to TRBJ2-3; TRBD2 matches 8 bases. CDR3 size: 14 residues. Germline assignment: CDR1 LNHNV and CDR2 YYDKDF (reference sequence). Unmatched junction bases numbered 2, after V lost 5 bases and J lost 1 base. The CDR3, as DNA: TGTGCCACCAGCGGGCGGGGGGGCACAGATACGCAGTATTTT. Its protein is CATSGRGGTDTQYF. Variable domain in full (rest from reference TRBV15 and TRBJ2-3): DAMVIQNPRYQVTQFGKPVTLSCSQTLNHNVMYWYQQKSSQAPKLLFHYYDKDFNNEADTPDNFQSRRPNTSFCFLDIRSPGLGDTAMYLCATSGRGGTDTQYFGPGTRLTVL.

CDR3: CSADGPGAFF. CDR3 DNA sequence: TGCAGTGCAGACGGGCCGGGGGCTTTCTTT. This sequence joins TRBV20-1 and TRBJ1-1; unclear D gene. The CDR3 spans 10 residues. Trimming shortened V by 6 bases and J by 11 bases, and 13 bases separated the two germline ends. Germline V gene sequence: CDR1 DFQATT, CDR2 SNEGSKA (reference sequence).

This chain connects TRBV7-9 to TRBJ1-1; D is unresolved. The CDR3 runs 19 residues. V was clipped by 1 base and J by 1 base, with 22 bases between them. Germline V lookup: CDR1 SEHNR, CDR2 FQNEAQ (reference sequence). The CDR3 region has the DNA TGTGCCAGCAGCTTAGGGTACGCCGGTAGCCTTGGGAGGAACACTGAAGCTTTCTTT. Translation: CASSLGYAGSLGRNTEAFF.

The V and J genes are TRBV4-1 and TRBJ1-2, with D maybe TRBD1 (5 bases). Trimming removed 1 base from V and 1 base from J, with 10 bases in between. This CDR3 contains 15 residues. CDR1 is MGHRA and CDR2 is YSYEKL in the germline V gene. The CDR3: CASSQAAGYNYGYTF. CDR3 in DNA: TGCGCCAGCAGCCAAGCCGCAGGGTATAACTATGGCTACACCTTC.

V usage is TRBV18 and J usage is TRBJ2-3; weak D call: TRBD2 (6 bases). With 3 bases removed from V and 2 bases from J, the gap between germline ends came to 9 bases. This CDR3 comprises 14 residues. Germline V gene data show CDR1 as KGHSH and CDR2 as LQKENI. CDR3 coding DNA: TGTGCCAGCTCACCCGGAGGGGCCACAGATACGCAGTATTTT. It specifies CASSPGGATDTQYF.

This clone was recorded a few times. CDR3 in DNA: TGTGCCAGCAGTTCCGACAGAGCAGCCCCCCTCGAGCAGTACTTC. Its protein product is CASSSDRAAPLEQYF. V is TRBV6-5 and J is TRBJ2-7; tentatively, D is TRBD1 (5 bases). Germline loops: CDR1 MNHEY, CDR2 SVGAGI. The V end lost 4 bases, the J end lost 6 bases, and 19 bases lay between the germline ends. The CDR3 has 15 residues.

V is TRBV16 and J is TRBJ1-1; 11 nucleotides agree with TRBD1. CDR1 and CDR2 from the germline V gene are KGHSY and FQNENV. The CDR3 has 14 amino acids. V gave up 4 bases and J gave up 4 bases; unmatched junction bases: 2. The CDR3 DNA reads as TGTGCCAGCAGCCCCGGGACAGGGGGCACTGAAGCTTTCTTT. This sequence encodes CASSPGTGGTEAFF.